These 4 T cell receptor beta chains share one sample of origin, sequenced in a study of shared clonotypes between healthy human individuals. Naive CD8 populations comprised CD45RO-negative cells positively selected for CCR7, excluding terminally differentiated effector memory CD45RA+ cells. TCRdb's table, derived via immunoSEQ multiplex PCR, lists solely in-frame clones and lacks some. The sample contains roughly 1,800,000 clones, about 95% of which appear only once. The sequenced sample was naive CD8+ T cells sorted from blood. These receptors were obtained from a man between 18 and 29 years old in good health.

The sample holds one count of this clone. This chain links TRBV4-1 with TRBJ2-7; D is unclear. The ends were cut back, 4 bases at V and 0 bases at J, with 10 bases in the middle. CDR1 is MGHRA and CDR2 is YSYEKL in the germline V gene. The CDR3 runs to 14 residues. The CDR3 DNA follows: TGCGCCAGCAGCCTCACGGGCCGCTCCTACGAGCAGTACTTC. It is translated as CASSLTGRSYEQYF.

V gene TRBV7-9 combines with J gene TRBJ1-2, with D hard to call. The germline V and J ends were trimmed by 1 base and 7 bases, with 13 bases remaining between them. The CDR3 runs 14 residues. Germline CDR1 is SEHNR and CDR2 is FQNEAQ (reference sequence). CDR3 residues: CASSLDSGPLGYTF. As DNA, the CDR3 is TGTGCCAGCAGCTTAGACTCGGGTCCCCTTGGCTACACCTTC. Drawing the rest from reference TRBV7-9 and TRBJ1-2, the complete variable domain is DTGVSQNPRHKITKRGQNVTFRCDPISEHNRLYWYRQTLGQGPEFLTYFQNEAQLEKSRLLSDRFSAERPKGSFSTLEIQRTEQGDSAMYLCASSLDSGPLGYTFGSGTRLTVV.

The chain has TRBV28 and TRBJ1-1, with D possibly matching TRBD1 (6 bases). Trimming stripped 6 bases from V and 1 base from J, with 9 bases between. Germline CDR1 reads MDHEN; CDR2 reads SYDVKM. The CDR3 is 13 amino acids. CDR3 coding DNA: TGTGCCAGCAGGTGGACAGCGAACACTGAAGCTTTCTTT. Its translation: CASRWTANTEAFF. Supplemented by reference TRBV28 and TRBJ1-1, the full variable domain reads DVKVTQSSRYLVKRTGEKVFLECVQDMDHENMFWYRQDPGLGLRLIYFSYDVKMKEKGDIPEGYSVSREKKERFSLILESASTNQTSMYLCASRWTANTEAFFGQGTRLTVV.

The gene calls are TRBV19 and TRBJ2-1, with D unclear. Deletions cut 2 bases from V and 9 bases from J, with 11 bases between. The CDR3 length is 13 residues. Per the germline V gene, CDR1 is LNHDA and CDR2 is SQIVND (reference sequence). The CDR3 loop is CASSITSWGEQFF. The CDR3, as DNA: TGTGCCAGTAGTATAACGAGCTGGGGTGAGCAGTTCTTC.